This paragraph reports one T cell receptor (beta chain). V was trimmed by 5 bases and J by 4 bases, leaving 11 bases between them. In germline, CDR1 is SGHTA, CDR2 FQGTGA. The CDR3 spans 13 residues. These data are taken from a study of preoperative IRX-2 immunotherapy in early breast cancer. The repertoire was sequenced with immunoSEQ multiplex PCR; TCRdb's copy has only in-frame clones and lacks some. The table shows around 34,000 clones, with about 95% occurring only once. Treatment described: preoperative locoregional IRX-2 cytokine immunotherapy. Patients received preoperative, locoregional IRX-2 cytokine immunotherapy in a phase Ib study.

The chain recombines TRBV7-3 with TRBJ2-5; D may be TRBD2 (6 bases). The clonotype originates from a human donor with breast cancer. This sample was obtained from a patient treated with IRX-2 immunotherapy. The DNA of the CDR3 is TGTGCCAGCAGCCCGGGGGTTACAGAGACCCAGTACTTC. Amino acids: CASSPGVTETQYF.